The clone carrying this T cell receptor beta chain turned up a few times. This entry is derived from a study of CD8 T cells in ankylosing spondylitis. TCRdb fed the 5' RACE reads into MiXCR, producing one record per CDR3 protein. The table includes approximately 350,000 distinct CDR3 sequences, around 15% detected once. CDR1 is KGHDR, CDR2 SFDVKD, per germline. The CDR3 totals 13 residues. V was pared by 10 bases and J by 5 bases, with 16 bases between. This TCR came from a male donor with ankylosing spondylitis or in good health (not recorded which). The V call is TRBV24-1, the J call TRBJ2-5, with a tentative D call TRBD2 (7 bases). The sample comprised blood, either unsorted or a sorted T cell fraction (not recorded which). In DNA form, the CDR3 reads TGTGCCACGTCCGAGGGGGGGAGCGAGACCCAGTACTTC. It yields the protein CATSEGGSETQYF.